This T cell receptor (beta chain) was sequenced during a study of blood T cell repertoires in COVID-19. For the study at large: There were acute and convalescent COVID-19 samples, and they came from the United States, Italy and Spain. Nucleic acid was either cDNA or gDNA, and it came from T cells, B-cell-depleted T cells, or PBMCs.

Authors' methods: From reference gene primer amplification, estimates of nucleated cell counts were derived. Assay: immunoSEQ multiplex PCR; the TCRdb copy retains only in-frame clones and omits some. V and J calls and clone size are those listed in that table; D and trimming were worked out from the DNA. The table lists 150,000 to 200,000 clones, 80% to 90% of them singletons. Looked up from germline, CDR1 is SGHAT and CDR2 is FQNNGV. Trimming took 6 bases from V and 4 from J; bases not matched to a gene: 2. The CDR3 extends over 13 amino acids. This chain links TRBV11-2 with TRBJ1-5; 8 nucleotides agree with TRBD1. The sequenced sample was peripheral blood. This receptor was identified in a human donor in a cohort sampled during active COVID-19. CDR3 amino acids: CASSWDRNQPQHF. Written as DNA, the CDR3 is TGTGCCAGCAGTTGGGACAGGAATCAGCCCCAGCATTTT. The whole variable domain, filled in from reference TRBV11-2 and TRBJ1-5, reads EAGVAQSPRYKIIEKRQSVAFWCNPISGHATLYWYQQILGQGPKLLIQFQNNGVVDDSQLPKDRFSAERLKGVDSTLKIQPAKLEDSAVYLCASSWDRNQPQHFGDGTRLSIL.